Below, 10 T cell receptor beta chains from the same sample are listed, as sequenced in a study of glioma-infiltrating T cells. TCR alpha and beta CDR3 regions were amplified from RNA using iRepertoire nested multiplex PCR. TCRdb reprocessed the multiplex PCR reads with MiXCR, giving one entry per CDR3 protein. Of about 190,000 distinct CDR3 sequences listed, about 31% are singletons. The sequenced material came from glioma tissue, nonneoplastic brain tissue, or PBMCs (not recorded which). The receptors here all came from a human donor with low-grade glioma or glioblastoma, undergoing nonglioma brain surgery, or in good health (not recorded which).

This clonotype showed up many times. The chain has TRBV3-1 and TRBJ2-7, with D perhaps TRBD1 (5 bases). CDR1 and CDR2 from the germline V gene are LGHDT and YNNKEL (reference sequence). V was shortened by 4 bases and J by 5 bases, with 18 bases between the two germline ends. The CDR3 is 15 amino acids. The CDR3 spells CASSPRQGWINEQYF. CDR3 bases: TGTGCCAGCAGCCCCCGGCAGGGCTGGATTAACGAGCAGTACTTC.

This clonotype was counted many times. The chain is built from TRBV27 and TRBJ2-7; a weak D match, TRBD1 (6 bases). The V end lost 4 bases, the J end lost 5 bases, and 12 bases lay between the germline ends. The CDR3 covers 13 residues. The V gene's germline CDR1 is MNHEY and CDR2 SMNVEV (reference sequence). For the CDR3, the DNA is TGTGCCAGCAGTTCAAACAGGGTGCACGAGCAGTACTTC. Protein sequence: CASSSNRVHEQYF.

Remarks on this clonotype: At one end, the junction sequence differs from germline, possibly due to a read error. J is TRBJ1-5 and V is TRBV6-2 or TRBV6-3; D is ambiguous. This CDR3 has 20 amino acids. Germline-derived CDR1 and CDR2 are MNHEY and SVGEGT. The CDR3 nucleotides read TGTGACAGCAGCCCACATGGAGAGGCTAGTCTATCAATTAGCGATCAGCCCCAGCATTTT. Translating it yields CDSSPHGEASLSISDQPQHF.

The chain is built from TRBV5-1 and TRBJ2-7; no clear D. The CDR3 extends over 15 amino acids. The V end lost 0 bases, the J end lost 1 base, and 11 bases lay between the germline ends. The germline V gene encodes CDR1 SGHRS and CDR2 YFSETQ. DNA of the CDR3: TGCGCCAGCAGCTTGGTCGGGTTAGAGTCCTACGAGCAGTACTTC. Translated: CASSLVGLESYEQYF.

This clonotype has more than one count but fewer than ten. The chain employs TRBV5-1 and TRBJ2-3; 14 bases align to TRBD2. With V trimmed by 0 bases and J by 4 bases, 4 bases remained unmatched. Per the germline V gene, CDR1 is SGHRS and CDR2 is YFSETQ. The CDR3 loop spans 17 amino acids. CDR3 in amino acids: CASSLGGTSGSPDTQYF. The DNA of the CDR3 is TGCGCCAGCAGCTTGGGAGGGACTAGCGGGAGCCCAGATACGCAGTATTTT. Variable domain in full (rest from reference TRBV5-1 and TRBJ2-3): KAGVTQTPRYLIKTRGQQVTLSCSPISGHRSVSWYQQTPGQGLQFLFEYFSETQRNKGNFPGRFSGRQFSNSRSEMNVSTLELGDSALYLCASSLGGTSGSPDTQYFGPGTRLTVL.

This clonotype occurred many times. The chain recombines TRBV6-2 or TRBV6-3 with TRBJ1-5, with D perhaps matching TRBD1 (6 bases). The germline CDR1 and CDR2 sequences are MNHEY and SVGEGT. Between the trimmed V and J ends, which lost 2 bases and 5 bases, there was a span of 10 bases. The CDR3 spans 14 residues. DNA for the CDR3: TGTGCCAGCAGTTACACGGACAGCTATCAGCCCCAGCATTTT. This gives the protein CASSYTDSYQPQHF.

This clonotype was counted a few times. The chain joins TRBV4-2 to TRBJ2-1, with TRBD1 matching 8 bases. J gave up 3 bases and V 0 bases, and 10 bases lay outside the gene matches. This CDR3 has 18 amino acids. Germline CDR1 reads LGHNA; CDR2 reads YNFKEQ. The CDR3 loop is CASSQDWSGGHFYNEQFF. CDR3 nucleotide sequence: TGTGCCAGCAGCCAAGATTGGTCAGGGGGCCATTTCTACAATGAGCAGTTCTTC.

A word on this clonotype: A much more abundant neighbour one base away suggests this may be a read error. The chain links TRBV3-1 to TRBJ2-7; TRBD1 or TRBD2 may be the D gene (5 bases each). Trimming pared 0 bases from V and 9 bases from J, leaving 15 bases between. In germline, CDR1 is LGHDT, CDR2 YNNKEL (reference sequence). This CDR3 contains 14 residues. CDR3 DNA sequence: TGTGCCAGCAGCCAAGACGTCGGGACCCATGCGCAGTACTTC. Translation gives CASSQDVGTHAQYF.

This clonotype was seen many times. Written as DNA, the CDR3 is TGTGCCAGCAGTGAAAAGGGGGGGGAAAAGCAGTTCTTC. Translation gives CASSEKGGEKQFF. The V and J genes are TRBV2 and TRBJ2-1; TRBD2 is a possible D gene (7 bases). CDR3 size: 13 residues. Germline CDR1 SNHLY, CDR2 FYNNEI. V lost 2 bases and J 11 bases, leaving 13 bases between the germline ends.

With respect to this clonotype: This could be a read error, since a much larger clone is one nucleotide away. V is TRBV6-6 and J is TRBJ2-7; D gene ambiguous. The CDR3 length is 16 residues. Trimming left V 4 bases short and J 2 bases short, with 18 bases between. Germline-derived CDR1 and CDR2 are MNHNY and SVGAGI (reference sequence). The DNA of the CDR3 is TGTGCCAGCAGTTTCGCAGGAGAAGGTACAACCTACGAGCAGTACTTC. It codes for CASSFAGEGTTYEQYF.